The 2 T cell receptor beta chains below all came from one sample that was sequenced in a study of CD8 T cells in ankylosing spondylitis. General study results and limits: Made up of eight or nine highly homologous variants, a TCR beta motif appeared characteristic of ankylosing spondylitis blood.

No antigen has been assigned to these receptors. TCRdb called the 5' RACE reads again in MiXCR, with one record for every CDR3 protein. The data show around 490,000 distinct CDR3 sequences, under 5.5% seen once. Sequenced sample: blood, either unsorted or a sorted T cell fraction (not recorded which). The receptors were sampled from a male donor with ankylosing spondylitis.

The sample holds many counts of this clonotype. The DNA of the CDR3 is TGTGCCAGCAGTTTAAGGGGCGACGAGCAGTACTTC. Its translation is CASSLRGDEQYF. This sequence joins TRBV12-3 or TRBV12-4 and TRBJ2-7; D may be TRBD1 (5 bases). CDR3 length: 12 residues. V lost 2 bases, J lost 5 bases, and 7 bases lay in between.

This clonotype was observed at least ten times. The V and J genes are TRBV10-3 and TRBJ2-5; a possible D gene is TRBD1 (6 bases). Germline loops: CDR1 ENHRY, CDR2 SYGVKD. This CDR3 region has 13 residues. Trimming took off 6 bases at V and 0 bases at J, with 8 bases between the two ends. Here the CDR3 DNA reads TGTGCCATCAGCGACAGGAACCAAGAGACCCAGTACTTC. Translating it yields CAISDRNQETQYF.